This is a list of T cell receptor beta chains from one sample in a study of cytomegalovirus exposure and HLA in healthy donors. Assay used: immunoSEQ multiplex PCR; TCRdb lists only in-frame clones, some missing. The repertoire includes 150,000 or so clones, roughly 80% of them detected once, and approximately 13% sits in the top ten. Sequencing was done on a sample of PBMCs. Receptor source: a middle-aged man in good health and CMV-seropositive. Both conserved end residues are part of each CDR3. The order of the fields is clone size, J gene, D gene, V gene, CDR3 DNA, CDR3 protein. The D gene is left open where the match is weak. Only some rows state a clone size, as once, few, many or a class for expanded clones.

size: NA; J: TRBJ2-7; D: NA; V: TRBV9; DNA: TGTGCCAGCAGCGTAGCCCCTGGCGGGACCTACGAGCAGTACTTC; CDR3: CASSVAPGGTYEQYF
size: NA; J: TRBJ1-5; D: NA; V: TRBV5-4; DNA: TGTGCCAGCAGCTTCGCCGGACAAAATCAGCCCCAGCATTTT; CDR3: CASSFAGQNQPQHF
size: NA; J: TRBJ2-7; D: TRBD2; V: TRBV27; DNA: TGTGCCAGCAATGCGCCTAGCGGGAATAACCAGTACTTC; CDR3: CASNAPSGNNQYF
size: NA; J: TRBJ2-7; D: NA; V: TRBV7-2; DNA: TGTGCCAGCAGCTTAGGACCAGCCGACTTCTACGAGCAGTACTTC; CDR3: CASSLGPADFYEQYF
size: NA; J: TRBJ2-1; D: TRBD1; V: TRBV5-1; DNA: TGCGCCAGCAGCTTGGACCGACAGGGGGGTGAGCAGTTCTTC; CDR3: CASSLDRQGGEQFF
size: NA; J: TRBJ2-4; D: NA; V: TRBV5-4; DNA: TGTGCCATCGCAACAGTGCCGGAAAACAGTCAGTACTTC; CDR3: CAIATVPENSQYF
size: NA; J: TRBJ2-7; D: TRBD1; V: TRBV2; DNA: TGTGCCAGCGGGAAGGGGGCGAGCAGCGGCTACGAGCAGTACTTC; CDR3: CASGKGASSGYEQYF
size: NA; J: TRBJ2-2; D: NA; V: TRBV11-3; DNA: TGTGCCAGCAGCTTAGAGGGGGGAGCCAACACCGGGGAGCTGTTTTTT; CDR3: CASSLEGGANTGELFF
size: NA; J: TRBJ2-3; D: TRBD2; V: TRBV5-1; DNA: TGCGCCAGCAGCCCTCGAGCTAGCGGGTTTAGCACAGATACGCAGTATTTT; CDR3: CASSPRASGFSTDTQYF
size: NA; J: TRBJ2-7; D: TRBD2; V: TRBV7-9; DNA: TGTGCCAGCAGCTTAGGTGGCGGGAGCGGGTTTGACTCGTACGAGCAGTACTTC; CDR3: CASSLGGGSGFDSYEQYF
size: NA; J: TRBJ2-1; D: TRBD2; V: TRBV6-5; DNA: TGTGCCAGCAGTCCCCAACTAGCGGGAGCCAATGAGCAGTTCTTC; CDR3: CASSPQLAGANEQFF
size: NA; J: TRBJ2-1; D: TRBD2; V: TRBV5-1; DNA: TGCGCCAGCAGCCCCGGGACTAGCGGGAGTAATGAGCAGTTCTTC; CDR3: CASSPGTSGSNEQFF
size: NA; J: TRBJ2-1; D: NA; V: TRBV27; DNA: TGTGCCAGCAGTCGGGGGACTTTCAATGAGCAGTTCTTC; CDR3: CASSRGTFNEQFF
size: NA; J: TRBJ1-5; D: TRBD1; V: TRBV4-2; DNA: TGTGCCAGCAGCCAAGACAGGACAGGGGGCCTTCAGCCCCAGCATTTT; CDR3: CASSQDRTGGLQPQHF
size: once; J: TRBJ1-6; D: TRBD1; V: TRBV6-6; DNA: TGTGCCAGCAGTTACTCGACAGGGGCACCAAATTCACCCCTCCACTTT; CDR3: CASSYSTGAPNSPLHF
size: NA; J: TRBJ2-3; D: NA; V: TRBV13; DNA: TGTGCCAGCAGCTTCTCCGGGTTACCTAGCACAGATACGCAGTATTTT; CDR3: CASSFSGLPSTDTQYF
size: once; J: TRBJ2-7; D: TRBD1; V: TRBV30; DNA: TGTGCCTGGGAGACAGGGTCCCACGAGCAGTACTTC; CDR3: CAWETGSHEQYF
size: once; J: TRBJ1-1; D: TRBD1; V: TRBV28; DNA: TGTGCCAGCAGTACACGGACAGGGATTATTGAAGCTTTCTTT; CDR3: CASSTRTGIIEAFF
size: NA; J: TRBJ1-2; D: NA; V: TRBV10-3; DNA: TGTGCCATCAGTGAGTCGCGGGGGGCGGCGTATGGCTACACCTTC; CDR3: CAISESRGAAYGYTF
size: NA; J: TRBJ2-1; D: NA; V: TRBV27; DNA: TGTGCCAGCAGTTTATGGGGAAAAGGGAGCTCCTACAATGAGCAGTTCTTC; CDR3: CASSLWGKGSSYNEQFF
size: NA; J: TRBJ2-5; D: TRBD2; V: TRBV4-1; DNA: TGCGCCAGCAGCGCGGGACTAGCCCAAGGGGAGACCCAGTACTTC; CDR3: CASSAGLAQGETQYF
size: NA; J: TRBJ2-5; D: NA; V: TRBV5-1; DNA: TGCGCCAGCAGCCGTTGGGGCCCCTGGGAGACCCAGTACTTC; CDR3: CASSRWGPWETQYF
size: NA; J: TRBJ2-5; D: NA; V: TRBV5-1; DNA: TGCGCCAGCAGCTTGGCCCCAGGTTTATACGAGACCCAGTACTTC; CDR3: CASSLAPGLYETQYF
size: NA; J: TRBJ1-1; D: NA; V: TRBV30; DNA: TGTGCCTGGAGTGTACTTCGTCGGACTGAAGCTTTCTTT; CDR3: CAWSVLRRTEAFF
size: once; J: TRBJ1-5; D: NA; V: TRBV11-2; DNA: TGTGCCAGCAGCCGGGGGGGGAATCAGCCCCAGCATTTT; CDR3: CASSRGGNQPQHF
size: NA; J: TRBJ2-3; D: NA; V: TRBV5-8; DNA: TGTGCCAGCAGCTGGGCACTTTTTTCCACAGATACGCAGTATTTT; CDR3: CASSWALFSTDTQYF
size: NA; J: TRBJ2-3; D: NA; V: TRBV7-6; DNA: TGTGCCAGCAGCTCCCCAGGTTCCGATACGCAGTATTTT; CDR3: CASSSPGSDTQYF
size: few; J: TRBJ2-7; D: TRBD2; V: TRBV14; DNA: TGTGCCAGCAGGGCGACTAGCGGATCTTACGAGCAGTACTTC; CDR3: CASRATSGSYEQYF
size: NA; J: TRBJ1-2; D: TRBD1; V: TRBV5-1; DNA: TGCGCCAGCAGCTTGGGCAGCAGGGGGCCCGACTATGGCTACACCTTC; CDR3: CASSLGSRGPDYGYTF
size: few; J: TRBJ2-3; D: TRBD2; V: TRBV7-2; DNA: TGTGCCAGCAGCTCGGGACTAGCGGGAGGGGGCACAGATACGCAGTATTTT; CDR3: CASSSGLAGGGTDTQYF
size: NA; J: TRBJ2-1; D: TRBD2; V: TRBV7-6; DNA: TGTGCCAGCAGCTTACCTTCGGGGGGGTTCAATGAGCAGTTCTTC; CDR3: CASSLPSGGFNEQFF
size: NA; J: TRBJ2-4; D: TRBD2; V: TRBV5-4; DNA: TGTGCCAGCAGCTTATGGGCGGGAGGGCCCGGCAAAAACATTCAGTACTTC; CDR3: CASSLWAGGPGKNIQYF
size: NA; J: TRBJ2-1; D: NA; V: TRBV15; DNA: TGTGCCACCAGCAAGGCCGGGAGTGTGAATGAGCAGTTCTTC; CDR3: CATSKAGSVNEQFF
size: NA; J: TRBJ2-7; D: NA; V: TRBV29-1; DNA: TGCAGCGTTAGCCAGGGGACGAGCTCCTACGAGCAGTACTTC; CDR3: CSVSQGTSSYEQYF
size: NA; J: TRBJ1-1; D: TRBD1; V: TRBV7-3; DNA: TGTGCCAGCAGCTTAACGCCGCGGGACAGCACAGCTTTCTTT; CDR3: CASSLTPRDSTAFF
size: NA; J: TRBJ2-7; D: TRBD2; V: TRBV6-1; DNA: TGTGCCAGCGGGTTACTAGCGGCCTACGAGCAGTACTTC; CDR3: CASGLLAAYEQYF
size: NA; J: TRBJ2-6; D: NA; V: TRBV29-1; DNA: TGCAGCGTCACAGGGTTAGGGGCCAACGTCCTGACTTTC; CDR3: CSVTGLGANVLTF
size: NA; J: TRBJ1-1; D: TRBD1; V: TRBV6-5; DNA: TGTGCCAGCAGTTACCAACAGGGGGTATTCACTGAAGCTTTCTTT; CDR3: CASSYQQGVFTEAFF
size: NA; J: TRBJ2-3; D: TRBD2; V: TRBV9; DNA: TGTGCCAGCAGCCCAAGCGACGGAGCGGGGGATACGCAGTATTTT; CDR3: CASSPSDGAGDTQYF
size: NA; J: TRBJ1-1; D: NA; V: TRBV5-4; DNA: TGTGCCAGCAGCTTGCAGGTGGGGAACACTGAAGCTTTCTTT; CDR3: CASSLQVGNTEAFF
size: NA; J: TRBJ2-7; D: TRBD1; V: TRBV4-2; DNA: TGTGCCAGCAGCGGACAGGGGGCAGGGTACGAGCAGTACTTC; CDR3: CASSGQGAGYEQYF
size: NA; J: TRBJ2-2; D: TRBD2; V: TRBV28; DNA: TGTGCCAGCAGGCTAGCGGGTCCCACCGGGGAGCTGTTTTTT; CDR3: CASRLAGPTGELFF
size: once; J: TRBJ2-1; D: NA; V: TRBV29-1; DNA: TGCAGCGTCGCCCCGGGGTTCGACAATGAGCAGTTCTTC; CDR3: CSVAPGFDNEQFF
size: NA; J: TRBJ2-3; D: NA; V: TRBV5-4; DNA: TGTGCCAGCAGCTTGCTTTATTCGGGCACAGATACGCAGTATTTT; CDR3: CASSLLYSGTDTQYF
size: NA; J: TRBJ2-1; D: NA; V: TRBV5-1; DNA: TGCGCCAGCAGCTTGGCCCTTGCTACCGATGAGCAGTTCTTC; CDR3: CASSLALATDEQFF
size: NA; J: TRBJ1-6; D: TRBD1; V: TRBV18; DNA: TGTGCCAGCTCTCGCTCCGGGACAGAGAATTCACCCCTCCACTTT; CDR3: CASSRSGTENSPLHF
size: few; J: TRBJ1-5; D: NA; V: TRBV7-2; DNA: TGTGCCAGCAGCTTAGGTGGGACAAGTGGTCAGCCCCAGCATTTT; CDR3: CASSLGGTSGQPQHF
size: NA; J: TRBJ2-1; D: TRBD2; V: TRBV4-2; DNA: TGTGCCAGCAGCCAGGAGCGGGGTGGGTTCAATGAGCAGTTCTTC; CDR3: CASSQERGGFNEQFF
size: once; J: TRBJ2-7; D: NA; V: TRBV27; DNA: TGTGCCAGCAGTTTATTAACGGGAGAGGGCGAGCAGTACTTC; CDR3: CASSLLTGEGEQYF
size: NA; J: TRBJ1-2; D: TRBD1; V: TRBV29-1; DNA: TGCAGCGTACCACAGGGGAGCTATGGCTACACCTTC; CDR3: CSVPQGSYGYTF
size: NA; J: TRBJ1-4; D: NA; V: TRBV10-3; DNA: TGTGCCATCAGCGAGGGCCCGGGTTATGAAAAACTGTTTTTT; CDR3: CAISEGPGYEKLFF